This passage covers 2 T cell receptor beta chains from one sample sequenced in a study of shared clonotypes between healthy human individuals. Using immunoSEQ multiplex PCR, the repertoire was profiled, and TCRdb retains in-frame clones only, with some absent. In the table there are about 2 million clones, roughly 94% of which are singletons. Input material: naive CD4+ T cells sorted from blood. Subset of the sample: CD45RA+ positively selected. The receptors were gathered from a man in his late teens or twenties in good health.

The gene calls are TRBV29-1 and TRBJ2-3; 14 positions match TRBD2. This CDR3 comprises 16 residues. Germline CDR1 SQVTM, CDR2 ANQGSEA. V shed 3 bases and J 3 bases; nucleotides not matched to a gene: 5. The DNA of the CDR3 is TGCAGCGTTGAGGGGACTAGCGGGAGAGGGACAGATACGCAGTATTTT. Its protein is CSVEGTSGRGTDTQYF.

The chain uses TRBV5-1 and TRBJ2-7; 7 nucleotides align to TRBD1. Germline V gene sequence: CDR1 SGHRS, CDR2 YFSETQ. The CDR3 has 14 amino acids. The ends lost 4 bases at V and 3 bases at J; junction bases unmatched: 7. Here the CDR3 reads CASSLPGQNYEQYF. The CDR3, as DNA: TGCGCCAGCAGCCTTCCGGGACAGAACTACGAGCAGTACTTC.